Listed here are 5 T cell receptor beta chains from one sample, sequenced in a study of TIL therapy for anti-PD-1-resistant metastatic lung cancer. The libraries were made with immunoSEQ v3. Produced via immunoSEQ multiplex PCR; TCRdb's table is partial and in-frame only. The profile shows 50,000 or so clones, roughly 85% of them singletons. Time point described: pre-treatment sample, taken before nivolumab and TIL therapy. The sample here was blood, taken at baseline. The receptors here all came from a woman aged 30 to 85 with non-small cell lung cancer.

This rearrangement joins TRBV19 to TRBJ2-3; D may be TRBD1 (6 bases). The germline V gene has CDR1 LNHDA and CDR2 SQIVND (reference sequence). The V gene lost 6 bases and the J gene lost 3 bases, with 10 bases spanning the gap. This CDR3 spans 13 amino acids. DNA of the CDR3: TGTGCCAGTAGCCTACAGGGAACAGATACGCAGTATTTT. It translates to CASSLQGTDTQYF.

This chain connects TRBV11-2 to TRBJ2-5; tentatively, D is TRBD2 (6 bases). Trimming pared 1 base from V and 5 bases from J, leaving 11 bases between. From germline, CDR1 is SGHAT and CDR2 FQNNGV. The CDR3 sequence is 14 residues long. CDR3 sequence (DNA): TGTGCCAGCAGCTTAGCGGGAGCAGCGGAGACCCAGTACTTC. This translates into CASSLAGAAETQYF.

The sample holds one count of this clone. V gene TRBV5-1 combines with J gene TRBJ1-4; 7 bases map to TRBD1. Trimming removed 4 bases from V and 7 bases from J; junction bases left unmatched: 10. The CDR3 length is 15 residues. Looked up from germline, CDR1 is SGHRS and CDR2 is YFSETQ. CDR3 in DNA: TGCGCCAGCAGCCCGTCGGTAGGGGGCCCTGAAAAACTGTTTTTT. Translated: CASSPSVGGPEKLFF.

V gene TRBV21-1 combines with J gene TRBJ1-4. TRBV21-1 is marked as a pseudogene. The CDR3 extends over 13 amino acids. CDR3 region: CASSPGTYEKLFF. The CDR3 DNA follows: TGTGCCAGCAGCCCGGGAACGTATGAAAAACTGTTTTTT.

This clone was found once. The chain employs TRBV13 and TRBJ1-4; D gene unclear. The V gene lost 1 base and the J gene lost 12 bases, with 9 bases spanning the gap. CDR1 is PRHDT and CDR2 is FYEKMQ in the germline V gene (reference sequence). The CDR3 totals 12 residues. CDR3 DNA sequence: TGTGCCAGCAGCTTAGCGAGCACGGAACTGTTTTTT. It specifies CASSLASTELFF.